The 14 T cell receptor beta chains below come from one sample, sequenced in a study of T cells in localized non-small cell lung cancer. The protocol was immunoSEQ multiplex PCR, while the TCRdb copy is restricted to in-frame clones and leaves out a portion. Altogether under 3,000 clones are present, under 40% being singletons, with the ten largest covering 18%. The source material was lung tumor tissue, sampled before any cancer treatment. Source of these receptors: a female donor aged 60 or older with stage II lung adenocarcinoma.

This clone was observed a few times. The J gene is TRBJ1-3, the V gene TRBV25-1; D possibly corresponds to TRBD1 (6 bases). V was pared by 8 bases and J by 6 bases, with 20 bases between. Germline V lookup: CDR1 MGHDK, CDR2 SYGVNS. The length of the CDR3 is 15 residues. As DNA, the CDR3 is TGTGCCAGCGACGGGGGCTGGGTGCCAGAAAACACCATATATTTT. Translating it yields CASDGGWVPENTIYF.

V and J are TRBV18 and TRBJ1-6, with D possibly being TRBD1 (5 bases). This CDR3 spans 15 amino acids. With 3 bases removed from V and 7 bases from J, the gap between germline ends came to 13 bases. CDR1 and CDR2 (germline): KGHSH, LQKENI. CDR3 in amino acids: CASSPLRDGNSPLHF. The CDR3 nucleotides are TGTGCCAGCTCACCTCTCCGGGACGGAAATTCACCCCTCCACTTT.

The chain employs TRBV30 and TRBJ2-7; D might be TRBD1 (6 bases). V shed 1 base and J shed 3 bases, with 10 bases lying between them. The germline V gene encodes CDR1 GTSNPN and CDR2 SVGIG (reference sequence). CDR3 size: 13 residues. The CDR3 loop is CAWSAGTYYEQYF. The DNA for the CDR3 is TGTGCCTGGAGTGCTGGGACATACTACGAGCAGTACTTC.

This clone is deemed large. The chain links TRBV11-3 to TRBJ2-1, with TRBD2 matching 10 bases. V gave up 5 bases and J gave up 0 bases; unmatched junction bases: 4. The CDR3 has 16 residues. Germline CDR1 SGHNT, CDR2 YENEEA. This CDR3 is CASSQAGGPSYNEQFF. DNA of the CDR3: TGTGCCAGCAGCCAAGCGGGAGGGCCCTCCTACAATGAGCAGTTCTTC.

The chain recombines TRBV10-3 with TRBJ1-2; 7 nucleotides align to TRBD1. The CDR3 spans 13 residues. Unmatched junction bases numbered 12, after V lost 10 bases and J lost 7 bases. Germline-derived CDR1 and CDR2 are ENHRY and SYGVKD. The CDR3 nucleotides are TGTGCCAGCCAGACAGGGTTCAGGGGTGGCTACACCTTC. Its protein is CASQTGFRGGYTF.

This clone came up a few times. The gene calls are TRBV9 and TRBJ1-6, with D possibly matching TRBD1 (6 bases). CDR3 size: 17 residues. CDR1 is SGDLS, CDR2 YYNGEE, per germline. V was trimmed by 4 bases and J by 9 bases, leaving 23 bases between them. CDR3 sequence reads: CASSPEQGTGPSSPLHF. The CDR3 region has the DNA TGTGCCAGCAGCCCAGAACAGGGCACAGGCCCCAGTTCACCCCTCCACTTT.

This clone was seen a few times. V gene TRBV7-5 combines with J gene TRBJ1-5. TRBV7-5 is flagged as a pseudogene. The CDR3 sequence is 14 residues long. The CDR3 here is CASSPGTSNQPQHF. The DNA for the CDR3 is TGTGCCAGCAGCCCTGGGACTAGCAATCAGCCCCAGCATTTT.

For the CDR3, the DNA is TGTGCCAGCTCACCAGGGGATCTCGGGACCCAGTACTTC. The encoded protein is CASSPGDLGTQYF. The chain couples TRBV18 to TRBJ2-5; the D is unclear. The CDR3 is 13 residues long. Germline assignment: CDR1 KGHSH and CDR2 LQKENI. With 2 bases removed from V and 7 bases from J, the gap between germline ends came to 11 bases.

This clone was picked up a small number of times. The V gene is TRBV19, the J gene TRBJ1-1; no firm D call. The CDR3 runs 15 residues. CDR1 and CDR2 (germline): LNHDA, SQIVND (reference sequence). Trimming pared 4 bases from V and 4 bases from J, leaving 16 bases between. CDR3 DNA sequence: TGTGCCAGTAGTAAACCCCCTCGGGAAGTCACTGAAGCTTTCTTT. As protein: CASSKPPREVTEAFF.

The chain carries TRBV9 and TRBJ1-1; weak D call: TRBD1 (5 bases). The CDR3 is made up of 13 amino acids. V was trimmed by 9 bases and J by 2 bases, leaving 14 bases between them. CDR1 is SGDLS, CDR2 YYNGEE, per germline. Written as DNA, the CDR3 is TGTGCCAACACGGGGCTACCAAACACTGAAGCTTTCTTT. The encoded protein is CANTGLPNTEAFF. The complete variable domain, with remaining parts taken from reference TRBV9 and TRBJ1-1, reads DSGVTQTPKHLITATGQRVTLRCSPRSGDLSVYWYQQSLDQGLQFLIQYYNGEERAKGNILERFSAQQFPDLHSELNLSSLELGDSALYFCANTGLPNTEAFFGQGTRLTVV.

This clone was seen more than once but under ten times. The chain combines TRBV9 with TRBJ1-1; 8 bases map to TRBD1. J gave up 4 bases and V 3 bases, and 5 bases lay outside the gene matches. CDR1 and CDR2 (germline): SGDLS, YYNGEE. The CDR3 is 14 amino acids. The CDR3 here is CASSAETGATEAFF. CDR3 nucleotide sequence: TGTGCCAGCAGCGCGGAGACAGGGGCCACTGAAGCTTTCTTT.

This clone was detected a few times. This sequence joins TRBV6-8 and TRBJ1-1; 8 bases are a match to TRBD1. Trimming at V came to 0 bases and at J to 7 bases, leaving 7 bases not matched to a gene. Per the germline V gene, CDR1 is MNHGY and CDR2 is SAAAGT. CDR3 length: 15 residues. The CDR3 DNA is TGTGCCAGCAGTTACTCGAGACAGGGGAAGAGTGAAGCTTTCTTT. It codes for CASSYSRQGKSEAFF.

V is TRBV19 and J is TRBJ2-7, with 8 bases matching TRBD1. V gave up 3 bases and J gave up 1 base; unmatched junction bases: 2. Germline V CDR1 and CDR2: LNHDA, SQIVND (reference sequence). The length of the CDR3 is 14 residues. CDR3 sequence (DNA): TGTGCCAGTAGTATCAACAGGGGGTCCTACGAGCAGTACTTC. Protein product: CASSINRGSYEQYF. Combining the CDR3 with reference TRBV19 and TRBJ2-7 gives the whole variable domain DGGITQSPKYLFRKEGQNVTLSCEQNLNHDAMYWYRQDPGQGLRLIYYSQIVNDFQKGDIAEGYSVSREKKESFPLTVTSAQKNPTAFYLCASSINRGSYEQYFGPGTRLTVT.

The table lists this clone with a few counts. The genes are TRBV4-1 and TRBJ2-5; 9 bases fit TRBD1. CDR1 is MGHRA and CDR2 is YSYEKL in the germline V gene. Germline trimming cut 2 bases from V and 2 bases from J; bases unmatched to any gene: 3. The CDR3 contains 15 residues. CDR3 protein: CASSQPGQGQETQYF. In DNA form, the CDR3 reads TGCGCCAGCAGCCAACCGGGACAGGGACAAGAGACCCAGTACTTC.